This T cell receptor (beta chain) was sequenced in a study of T cells after yellow fever vaccination. Study-wide points: Repertoires obtained by FACS sorting could include abundant clonotypes that entered as contaminants from the bulk population.

This CDR3 spans 18 amino acids. Germline trimming cut 0 bases from V and 3 bases from J; bases unmatched to any gene: 8. The germline gives CDR1 LGHDT, CDR2 YNNKEL (reference sequence). From the 5' RACE reads, TCRdb called clonotypes with MiXCR, one entry per CDR3 protein. Of 120,000 or so distinct CDR3 sequences in the sample, over 12% were seen once. As to this clonotype: The antigen remains undetermined.

The TCR comes from a young man who received the YFV17D yellow fever vaccine. The material was CD8+ T cells sorted from PBMCs, obtained 5 days after the yellow fever booster vaccination. The chain recombines TRBV3-1 with TRBJ2-3; 11 bases fit TRBD2. The DNA of the CDR3 is TGTGCCAGCAGCCAAGATCTAACTAGCGGGGGCCTGACAGATACGCAGTATTTT. It codes for CASSQDLTSGGLTDTQYF.